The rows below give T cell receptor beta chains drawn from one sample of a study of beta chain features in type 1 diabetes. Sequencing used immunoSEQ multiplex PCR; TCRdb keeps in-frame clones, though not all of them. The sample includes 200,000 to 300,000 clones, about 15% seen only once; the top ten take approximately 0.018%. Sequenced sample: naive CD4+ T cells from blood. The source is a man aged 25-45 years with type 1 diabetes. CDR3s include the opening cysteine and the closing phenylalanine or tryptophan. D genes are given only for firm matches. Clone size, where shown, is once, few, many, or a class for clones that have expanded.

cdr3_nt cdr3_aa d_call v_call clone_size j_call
TGTGCCAGCAGCGATGCTTATGTCGGACGCGCCGGGAGGGAGCAGTACTTC CASSDAYVGRAGREQYF TRBD2 TRBV7-9 - TRBJ2-7
TGTGCCAGCTCACCGCCACTAGCGGGACCATACAATGAGCAGTTCTTC CASSPPLAGPYNEQFF TRBD2 TRBV18 - TRBJ2-1
TGTGCCAGCTCACCAAATACCGGGCAAGAGACCCAGTACTTC CASSPNTGQETQYF - TRBV18 - TRBJ2-5
TGTGCCAGTAATCCGGACAGGGGGACCTACAATGAGCAGTTCTTC CASNPDRGTYNEQFF TRBD1 TRBV19 - TRBJ2-1
TGCGCCAGCAGCTTGGCGGCGGGAGGCGCCCCGATGCAGTATTTT CASSLAAGGAPMQYF TRBD2 TRBV5-1 - TRBJ2-3
TGCGCCAGCAGCATCCAGCGGGGGAACTACAATGAGCAGTTCTTC CASSIQRGNYNEQFF TRBD2 TRBV5-1 - TRBJ2-1
TGTGCCAGCAGGGCCACGGGACTTTTGAACACCGGGGAGCTGTTTTTT CASRATGLLNTGELFF - TRBV6-6 - TRBJ2-2
TGTGCCAGCTCACCCACGGTAGAGACCCAGTACTTC CASSPTVETQYF - TRBV18 - TRBJ2-5
TGTGCCAGCAGCCCCACGCGGGGAGGCTCAGATACGCAGTATTTT CASSPTRGGSDTQYF - TRBV7-2 - TRBJ2-3
TGTGCCAGCAGCGTAGGGCAGGACACCGGGGAGCTGTTTTTT CASSVGQDTGELFF - TRBV9 few TRBJ2-2
TGCAGCGTTGACCTCGGGGGGTTAGGGGACAATGAGCAGTTCTTC CSVDLGGLGDNEQFF TRBD2 TRBV29-1 - TRBJ2-1
TGTGCCTGGAGTTCAACGGGGAGGGCCAAAAACATTCAGTACTTC CAWSSTGRAKNIQYF - TRBV30 - TRBJ2-4
TGCAGCGTTGACGTGGCGGGCTTTGAGCAGTTCTTC CSVDVAGFEQFF - TRBV29-1 few TRBJ2-1
TGCGCCAGCAGCTTGAGTAGCGGGCGGTACAATGAGCAGTTCTTC CASSLSSGRYNEQFF TRBD2 TRBV5-1 - TRBJ2-1
TGTGCCAGCAGGGCAGGGAATCTACCCGGGGAGCTGTTTTTT CASRAGNLPGELFF - TRBV6-1 few TRBJ2-2
TGTGCCAGCAGTTACTCAGGCGGGAGGGCCTTAGAGACCCAGTACTTC CASSYSGGRALETQYF TRBD2 TRBV6-6 few TRBJ2-5
TGTGCCACCACAGGGAACCAAGAGACCCAGTACTTC CATTGNQETQYF - TRBV10-3 few TRBJ2-5
TGCAGCGTTGAGTTTGTAAGGACAGGAGCTTTCTTT CSVEFVRTGAFF TRBD1 TRBV29-1 few TRBJ1-1
TGTGCCAGCAGCTTAGGGACTATGGTGGAGACCCAGTACTTC CASSLGTMVETQYF - TRBV13 - TRBJ2-5
TGTGCCAGCAGCCCCATGGGACAGAGGAACACCGGGGAGCTGTTTTTT CASSPMGQRNTGELFF TRBD1 TRBV7-9 - TRBJ2-2
TGTGCCAGCCGGCGGAGCTCTGGGGCCAACGTCCTGACTTTC CASRRSSGANVLTF - TRBV18 few TRBJ2-6
TGCAGCGTGGCCCGGGACACCCGATGGGCTTTCTTT CSVARDTRWAFF - TRBV29-1 few TRBJ1-1
TGTGCCAGTAGCCGGACAGGGGAATTTAGCAATCAGCCCCAGCATTTT CASSRTGEFSNQPQHF TRBD1 TRBV19 - TRBJ1-5
TGTGCCAGCTCACCTAGCGGGGCTTCGGATGAGCAGTTCTTC CASSPSGASDEQFF TRBD2 TRBV18 - TRBJ2-1
TGCGCCAGCAGGGACAGCTATGGCTACACCTTC CASRDSYGYTF - TRBV5-1 few TRBJ1-2
TGTGCCAGCAGTGATAACAGTCCCGGCGAATACAATGAGCAGTTCTTC CASSDNSPGEYNEQFF - TRBV6-1 - TRBJ2-1
TGTGCCGCCCAGGACAGGGGGTATGAGCAGTTCTTC CAAQDRGYEQFF TRBD1 TRBV13 few TRBJ2-1
TGTGCCAGCAGCTTAGAGTCTGGGGCCAACGTCCTGACTTTC CASSLESGANVLTF - TRBV5-4 few TRBJ2-6
TGCGCCAGCAGCCTTACACAGGGGGCCTCTGGAAACACCATATATTTT CASSLTQGASGNTIYF TRBD1 TRBV4-1 few TRBJ1-3
TGTGCCAGCAGGTCTAGCCAGACCTACGAGCAGTACTTC CASRSSQTYEQYF - TRBV7-2 few TRBJ2-7
TGTGCCAGCTCACCCCCCGGGGTCGTGGAGACCCAGTACTTC CASSPPGVVETQYF - TRBV18 - TRBJ2-5
TGTGCCAGCAGCTTGACTAGGGAGCAAGAGACCCAGTACTTC CASSLTREQETQYF - TRBV5-6 - TRBJ2-5
TGTGCCAGCAGCGTATCTGGACTTCCCTACGAGCAGTACTTC CASSVSGLPYEQYF - TRBV9 few TRBJ2-7
TGTGCCAGCAGCCGTGACAGGGGAGAGACCCAGTACTTC CASSRDRGETQYF TRBD1 TRBV11-2 - TRBJ2-5
TGTGCCAGCAGCTTGCTACAGGGGGCCGAAGCTTTCTTT CASSLLQGAEAFF TRBD1 TRBV7-6 few TRBJ1-1
TGTGCCAGCAGTTTATTTTGGTCCAGGGTGGGGTCTGGGGCCAACGTCCTGACTTTC CASSLFWSRVGSGANVLTF - TRBV27 few TRBJ2-6
TGCAGCGTTGAAAAGGATAGAGGATTCAACAATGAGCAGTTCTTC CSVEKDRGFNNEQFF - TRBV29-1 - TRBJ2-1
TGCGCCAGCAGCCAGGGACAGGGGGCCTCCTACGAGCAGTACTTC CASSQGQGASYEQYF TRBD1 TRBV4-1 few TRBJ2-7
TGTGCCAGCAGCCTCCTGAGCGAGCAGTACTTC CASSLLSEQYF - TRBV7-2 - TRBJ2-7
TGTGCCAGCAGCTTGGCTAGCGGGACCTACAATGAGCAGTTCTTC CASSLASGTYNEQFF TRBD2 TRBV5-4 few TRBJ2-1
TGTGCCAGTAGTCCAATAGACTCCAACTATGGCTACACCTTC CASSPIDSNYGYTF - TRBV19 few TRBJ1-2
TGTGCCAGCAGACTGGGGGGAGGGACTGAAGCTTTCTTT CASRLGGGTEAFF - TRBV7-2 - TRBJ1-1
TGTGCCAGCAGTGAATTCCAAACCTCTCCAGGAGCTTTCTTT CASSEFQTSPGAFF - TRBV6-1 - TRBJ1-1
TGTGCCAGCAGCTTAGAGGCAGGGCGGTCACCCCTCCACTTT CASSLEAGRSPLHF - TRBV7-2 - TRBJ1-6